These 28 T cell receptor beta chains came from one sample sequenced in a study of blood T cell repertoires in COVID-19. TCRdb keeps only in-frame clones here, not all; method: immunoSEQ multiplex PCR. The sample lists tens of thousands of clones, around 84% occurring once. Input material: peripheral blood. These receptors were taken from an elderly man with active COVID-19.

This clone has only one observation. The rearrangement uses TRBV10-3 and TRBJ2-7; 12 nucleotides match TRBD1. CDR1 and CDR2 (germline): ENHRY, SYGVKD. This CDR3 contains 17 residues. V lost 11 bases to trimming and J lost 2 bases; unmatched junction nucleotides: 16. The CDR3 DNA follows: TGTGCCTCCTACAGCGAAACGGGACAGGGGGCCGCCTACGAGCAGTACTTC. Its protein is CASYSETGQGAAYEQYF.

Written as DNA, the CDR3 is TGTGCCAGCAGCCAAGATGCGGGATTAGGGCAGTTCTTC. As protein: CASSQDAGLGQFF. The chain couples TRBV3-1 (or the pseudogene TRBV3-2) to TRBJ2-1; possibly TRBD2 for D (6 bases). Trimming shortened V by 0 bases and J by 12 bases, and 12 bases separated the two germline ends. This CDR3 spans 13 amino acids. CDR1 and CDR2 from the germline V gene are LGHDT and YNNKEL (reference sequence).

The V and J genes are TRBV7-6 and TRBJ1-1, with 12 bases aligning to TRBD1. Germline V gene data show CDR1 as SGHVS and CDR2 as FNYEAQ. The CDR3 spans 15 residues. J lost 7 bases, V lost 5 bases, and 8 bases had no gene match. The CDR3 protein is CASSPGQGASGEAFF. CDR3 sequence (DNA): TGTGCCAGCAGCCCGGGACAGGGGGCCTCTGGTGAAGCTTTCTTT.

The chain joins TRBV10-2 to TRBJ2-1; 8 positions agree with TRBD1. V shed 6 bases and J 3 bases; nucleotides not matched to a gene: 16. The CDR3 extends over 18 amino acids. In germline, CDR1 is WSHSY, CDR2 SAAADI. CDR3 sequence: CASRRTGRFPGSYNEQFF. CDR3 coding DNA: TGCGCCAGCAGACGGACAGGGAGGTTCCCCGGGAGCTACAATGAGCAGTTCTTC.

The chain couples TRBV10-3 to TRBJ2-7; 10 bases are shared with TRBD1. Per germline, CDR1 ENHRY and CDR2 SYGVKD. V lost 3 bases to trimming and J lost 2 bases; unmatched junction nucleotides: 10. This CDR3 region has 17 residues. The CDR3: CAISELGMDRGAYEQYF. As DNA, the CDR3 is TGTGCCATCAGTGAATTGGGGATGGACAGGGGGGCCTACGAGCAGTACTTC.

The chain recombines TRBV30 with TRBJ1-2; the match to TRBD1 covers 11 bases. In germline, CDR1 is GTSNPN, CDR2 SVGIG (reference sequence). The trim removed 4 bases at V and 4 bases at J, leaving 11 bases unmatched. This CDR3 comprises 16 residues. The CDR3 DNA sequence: TGTGCCTGGAATATCCTGGGACAGGGGGAGTTCTATGGCTACACCTTC. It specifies CAWNILGQGEFYGYTF.

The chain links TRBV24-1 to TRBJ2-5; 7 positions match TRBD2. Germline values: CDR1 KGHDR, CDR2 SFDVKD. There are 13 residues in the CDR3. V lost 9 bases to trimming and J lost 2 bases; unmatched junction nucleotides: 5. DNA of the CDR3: TGTGCCACCGCTAGCGGTCTACAAGAGACCCAGTACTTC. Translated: CATASGLQETQYF.

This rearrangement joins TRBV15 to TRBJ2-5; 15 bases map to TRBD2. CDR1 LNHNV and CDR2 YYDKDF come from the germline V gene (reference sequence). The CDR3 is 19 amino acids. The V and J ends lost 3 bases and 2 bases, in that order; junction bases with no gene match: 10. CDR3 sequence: CATSSDQGTSGRWQETQYF. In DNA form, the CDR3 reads TGTGCCACCAGCAGCGATCAAGGGACTAGCGGGAGGTGGCAAGAGACCCAGTACTTC.

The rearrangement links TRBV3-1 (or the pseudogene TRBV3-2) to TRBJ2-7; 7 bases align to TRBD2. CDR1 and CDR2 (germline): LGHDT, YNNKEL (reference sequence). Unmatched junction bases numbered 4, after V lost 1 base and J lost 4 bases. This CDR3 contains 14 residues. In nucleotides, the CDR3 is TGTGCCAGCAGCCAAGCCGGACTAGATTACGAGCAGTACTTC. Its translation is CASSQAGLDYEQYF.

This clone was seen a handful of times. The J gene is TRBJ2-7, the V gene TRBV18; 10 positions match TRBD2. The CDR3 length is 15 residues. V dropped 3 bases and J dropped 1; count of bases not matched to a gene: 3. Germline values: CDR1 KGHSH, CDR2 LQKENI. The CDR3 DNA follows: TGTGCCAGCTCACCGACTAGCGGGTATTCCTACGAGCAGTACTTC. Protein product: CASSPTSGYSYEQYF.

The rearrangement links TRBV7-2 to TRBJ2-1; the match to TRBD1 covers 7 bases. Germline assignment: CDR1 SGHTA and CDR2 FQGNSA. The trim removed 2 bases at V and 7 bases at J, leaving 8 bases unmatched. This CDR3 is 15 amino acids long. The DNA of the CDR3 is TGTGCCAGCAGCTTATTAGGGGGCGCAGGTAATGAGCAGTTCTTC. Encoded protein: CASSLLGGAGNEQFF.

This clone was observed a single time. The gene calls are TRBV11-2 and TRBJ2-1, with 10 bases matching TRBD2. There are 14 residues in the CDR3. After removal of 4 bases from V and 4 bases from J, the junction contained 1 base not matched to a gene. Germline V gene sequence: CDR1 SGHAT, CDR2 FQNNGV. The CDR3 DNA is TGTGCCAGCAGCTCACTAGCGGGATACAATGAGCAGTTCTTC. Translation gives CASSSLAGYNEQFF.

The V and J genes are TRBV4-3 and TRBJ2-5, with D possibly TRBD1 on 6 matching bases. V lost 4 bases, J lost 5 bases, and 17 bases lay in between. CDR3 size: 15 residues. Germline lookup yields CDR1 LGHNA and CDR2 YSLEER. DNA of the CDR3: TGCGCCAGCAGCCTGGGGGCCGGGGTGGGGGAGACCCAGTACTTC. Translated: CASSLGAGVGETQYF.

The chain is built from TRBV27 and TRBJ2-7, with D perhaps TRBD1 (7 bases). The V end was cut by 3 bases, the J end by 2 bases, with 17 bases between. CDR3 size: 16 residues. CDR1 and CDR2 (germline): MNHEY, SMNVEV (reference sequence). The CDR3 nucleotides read TGTGCCAGCAGTTTCCTCCAGGGGGGCCCTCCCTACGAGCAGTACTTC. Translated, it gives CASSFLQGGPPYEQYF.

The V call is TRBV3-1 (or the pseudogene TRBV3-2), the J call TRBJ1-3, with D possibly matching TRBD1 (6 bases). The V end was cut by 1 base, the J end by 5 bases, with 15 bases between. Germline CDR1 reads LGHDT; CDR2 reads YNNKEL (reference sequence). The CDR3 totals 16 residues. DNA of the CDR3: TGTGCCAGCAGCCAAGCCGGGACAACAATAAGAAACACCATATATTTT. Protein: CASSQAGTTIRNTIYF.

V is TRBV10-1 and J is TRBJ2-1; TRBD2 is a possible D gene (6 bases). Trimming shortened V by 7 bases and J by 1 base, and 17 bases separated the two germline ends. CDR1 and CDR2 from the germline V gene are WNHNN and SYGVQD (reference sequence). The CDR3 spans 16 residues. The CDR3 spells CASNPGLGGSYNEQFF. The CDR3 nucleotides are TGCGCCAGCAATCCCGGGCTGGGGGGATCCTACAATGAGCAGTTCTTC.

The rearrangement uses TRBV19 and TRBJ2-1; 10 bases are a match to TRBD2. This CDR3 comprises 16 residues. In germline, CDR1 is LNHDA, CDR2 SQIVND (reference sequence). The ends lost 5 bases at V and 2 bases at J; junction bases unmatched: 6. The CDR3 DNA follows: TGTGCCAGTAGTCTTACTAGCGGGACCCCCTACAATGAGCAGTTCTTC. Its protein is CASSLTSGTPYNEQFF.

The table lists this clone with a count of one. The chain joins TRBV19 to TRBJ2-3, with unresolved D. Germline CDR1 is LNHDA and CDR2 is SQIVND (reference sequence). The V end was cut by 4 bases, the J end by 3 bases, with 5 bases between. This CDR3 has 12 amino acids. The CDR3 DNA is TGTGCCAGTAGTACCCTGACAGATACGCAGTATTTT. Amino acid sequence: CASSTLTDTQYF. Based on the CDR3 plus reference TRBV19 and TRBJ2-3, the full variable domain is DGGITQSPKYLFRKEGQNVTLSCEQNLNHDAMYWYRQDPGQGLRLIYYSQIVNDFQKGDIAEGYSVSREKKESFPLTVTSAQKNPTAFYLCASSTLTDTQYFGPGTRLTVL.

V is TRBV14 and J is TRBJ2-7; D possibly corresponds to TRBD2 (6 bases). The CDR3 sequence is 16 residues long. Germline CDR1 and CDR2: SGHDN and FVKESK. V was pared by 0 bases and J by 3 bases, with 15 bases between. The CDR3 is CASSQDTGTPLYEQYF. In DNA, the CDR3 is TGTGCCAGCAGCCAAGATACTGGGACTCCCCTCTACGAGCAGTACTTC.

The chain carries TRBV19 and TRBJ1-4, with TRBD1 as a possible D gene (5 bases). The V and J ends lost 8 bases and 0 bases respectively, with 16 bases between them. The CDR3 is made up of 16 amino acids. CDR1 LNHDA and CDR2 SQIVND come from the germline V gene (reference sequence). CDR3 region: CASGVSGGATNEKLFF. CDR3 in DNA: TGTGCCAGTGGGGTTTCCGGGGGTGCAACTAATGAAAAACTGTTTTTT.

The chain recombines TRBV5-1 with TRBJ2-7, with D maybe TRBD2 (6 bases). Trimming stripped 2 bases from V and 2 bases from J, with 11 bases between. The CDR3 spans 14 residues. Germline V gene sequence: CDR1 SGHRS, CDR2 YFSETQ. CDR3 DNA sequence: TGCGCCAGCAGCTTAGCCAGCGGGCCCTACGAGCAGTACTTC. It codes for CASSLASGPYEQYF. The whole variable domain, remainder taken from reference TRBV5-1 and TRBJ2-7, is KAGVTQTPRYLIKTRGQQVTLSCSPISGHRSVSWYQQTPGQGLQFLFEYFSETQRNKGNFPGRFSGRQFSNSRSEMNVSTLELGDSALYLCASSLASGPYEQYFGPGTRLTVT.

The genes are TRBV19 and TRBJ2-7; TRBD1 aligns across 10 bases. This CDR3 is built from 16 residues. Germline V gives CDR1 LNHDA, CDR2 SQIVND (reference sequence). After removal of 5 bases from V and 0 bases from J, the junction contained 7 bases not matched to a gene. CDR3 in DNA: TGTGCCAGTAGTCCGGGACAGGGGACCAACTCCTACGAGCAGTACTTC. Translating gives CASSPGQGTNSYEQYF.

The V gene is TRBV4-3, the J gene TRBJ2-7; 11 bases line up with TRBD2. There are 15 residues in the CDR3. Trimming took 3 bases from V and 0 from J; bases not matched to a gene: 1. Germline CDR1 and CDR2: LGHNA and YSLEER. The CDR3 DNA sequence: TGCGCCAGCAGCCAGCTAGCGGGAGGCTCCTACGAGCAGTACTTC. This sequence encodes CASSQLAGGSYEQYF.

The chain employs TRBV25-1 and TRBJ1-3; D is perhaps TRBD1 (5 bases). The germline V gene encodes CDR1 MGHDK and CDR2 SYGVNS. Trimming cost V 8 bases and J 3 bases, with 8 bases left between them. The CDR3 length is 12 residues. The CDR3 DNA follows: TGTGCCAGCGCGACAGATGGAAACACCATATATTTT. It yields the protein CASATDGNTIYF.

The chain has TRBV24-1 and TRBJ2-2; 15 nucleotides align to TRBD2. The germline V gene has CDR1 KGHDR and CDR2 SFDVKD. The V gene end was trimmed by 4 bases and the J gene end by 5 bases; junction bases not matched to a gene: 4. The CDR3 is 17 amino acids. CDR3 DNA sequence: TGTGCCACCAGTGACTCCGGGACTAGCGGGAGGACCGGGGAGCTGTTTTTT. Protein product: CATSDSGTSGRTGELFF.

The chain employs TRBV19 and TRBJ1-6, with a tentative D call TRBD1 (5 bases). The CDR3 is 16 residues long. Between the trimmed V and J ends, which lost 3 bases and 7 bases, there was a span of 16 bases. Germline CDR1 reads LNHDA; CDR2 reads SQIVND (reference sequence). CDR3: CASSMAPGTRNSPLHF. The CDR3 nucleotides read TGTGCCAGTAGTATGGCCCCCGGGACTCGCAATTCACCCCTCCACTTT.

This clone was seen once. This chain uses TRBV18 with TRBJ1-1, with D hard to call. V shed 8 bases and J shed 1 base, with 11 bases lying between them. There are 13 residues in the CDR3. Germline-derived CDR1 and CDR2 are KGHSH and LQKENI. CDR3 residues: CASRPEGNTEAFF. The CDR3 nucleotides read TGTGCCAGCCGACCCGAGGGGAACACTGAAGCTTTCTTT.

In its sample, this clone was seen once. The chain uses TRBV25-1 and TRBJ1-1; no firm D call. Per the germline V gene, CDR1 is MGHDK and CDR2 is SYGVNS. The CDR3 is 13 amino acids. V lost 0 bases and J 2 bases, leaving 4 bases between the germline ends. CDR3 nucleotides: TGTGCCAGCAGTGAATACGGTAACACTGAAGCTTTCTTT. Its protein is CASSEYGNTEAFF.